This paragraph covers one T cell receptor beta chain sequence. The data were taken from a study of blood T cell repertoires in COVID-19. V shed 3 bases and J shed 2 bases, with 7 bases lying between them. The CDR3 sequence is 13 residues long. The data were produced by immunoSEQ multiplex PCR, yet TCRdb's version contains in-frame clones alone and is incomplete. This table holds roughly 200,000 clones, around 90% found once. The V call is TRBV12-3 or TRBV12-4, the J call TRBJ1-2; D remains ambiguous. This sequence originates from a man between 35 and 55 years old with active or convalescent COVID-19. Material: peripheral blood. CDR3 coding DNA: TGTGCCAGCAGTTTCTGGCAGAACTATGGCTACACCTTC. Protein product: CASSFWQNYGYTF.